A single sample gave rise to the 5 T cell receptor beta chains below, sequenced in a study of response to subunit inactivated influenza vaccine. TCRdb called the RT-PCR reads again in MiXCR, with one record for every CDR3 protein. The repertoire holds approximately 490,000 distinct CDR3 sequences, with 6.5% to 8% as singletons. The sequencing here drew on PBMCs from blood, taken less than 25 months after vaccination. The receptors shown here come from a man between 50 and 75 years old who received an inactivated influenza vaccine.

V and J are TRBV5-1 and TRBJ1-1; maybe TRBD1 (6 bases). The V end lost 3 bases, the J end lost 6 bases, and 18 bases lay between the germline ends. The V gene's germline CDR1 is SGHRS and CDR2 YFSETQ. This CDR3 spans 15 amino acids. This chain's CDR3 is CASSSGPRGAAEAFF. In DNA, the CDR3 is TGCGCCAGCAGCTCGGGCCCCAGGGGAGCCGCTGAAGCTTTCTTT. Together with reference TRBV5-1 and TRBJ1-1, the CDR3 gives the full variable domain: KAGVTQTPRYLIKTRGQQVTLSCSPISGHRSVSWYQQTPGQGLQFLFEYFSETQRNKGNFPGRFSGRQFSNSRSEMNVSTLELGDSALYLCASSSGPRGAAEAFFGQGTRLTVV.

This clonotype was seen repeatedly, ten times or more. This chain uses TRBV24-1 with TRBJ2-7; TRBD1 agrees at 9 bases. This CDR3 has 15 amino acids. Unmatched junction bases numbered 6, after V lost 3 bases and J lost 4 bases. CDR1 and CDR2 (germline): KGHDR, SFDVKD. The CDR3 loop reads CATSDPGQGKYEQYF. The CDR3, as DNA: TGTGCCACCAGTGATCCGGGACAGGGAAAGTACGAGCAGTACTTC.

V and J are TRBV20-1 and TRBJ1-6, with 7 bases matching TRBD1. V was pared by 2 bases and J by 6 bases, with 4 bases of the junction left unmatched. The CDR3 is 14 residues long. Germline CDR1 DFQATT, CDR2 SNEGSKA (reference sequence). The CDR3 sequence is CSARSQGTNSPLHF. CDR3 nucleotide sequence: TGCAGTGCTAGATCACAGGGGACTAATTCACCCCTCCACTTT.

This clonotype was counted between two and nine times. This chain connects TRBV11-3 to TRBJ2-2; 7 nucleotides align to TRBD2. V lost 5 bases, J lost 4 bases, and 7 bases stayed unmatched. Per germline, CDR1 SGHNT and CDR2 YENEEA. This CDR3 contains 15 residues. The CDR3 region is CASSPGGSSTGELFF. In DNA, the CDR3 is TGTGCCAGCAGCCCTGGCGGGAGTTCCACCGGGGAGCTGTTTTTT.

V and J are TRBV7-2 and TRBJ2-3; 9 bases are shared with TRBD2. The CDR3 is 16 amino acids. Germline CDR1 SGHTA, CDR2 FQGNSA. V dropped 4 bases and J dropped 2; count of bases not matched to a gene: 7. The CDR3 sequence is CASSSLAGGATDTQYF. The CDR3 nucleotides read TGTGCCAGCAGCTCCCTGGCGGGAGGGGCCACAGATACGCAGTATTTT.